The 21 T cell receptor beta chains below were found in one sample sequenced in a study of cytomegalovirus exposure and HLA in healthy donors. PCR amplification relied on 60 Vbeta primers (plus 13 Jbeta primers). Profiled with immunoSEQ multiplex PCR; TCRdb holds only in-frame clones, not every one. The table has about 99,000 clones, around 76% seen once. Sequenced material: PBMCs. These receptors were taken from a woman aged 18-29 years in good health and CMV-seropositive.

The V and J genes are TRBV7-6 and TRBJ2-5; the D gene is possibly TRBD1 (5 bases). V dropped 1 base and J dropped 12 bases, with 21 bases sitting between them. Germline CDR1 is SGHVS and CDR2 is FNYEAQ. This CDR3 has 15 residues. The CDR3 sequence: CASSLGHGRVGAEYF. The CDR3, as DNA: TGTGCCAGCAGCTTAGGTCACGGCAGGGTAGGGGCAGAGTACTTC.

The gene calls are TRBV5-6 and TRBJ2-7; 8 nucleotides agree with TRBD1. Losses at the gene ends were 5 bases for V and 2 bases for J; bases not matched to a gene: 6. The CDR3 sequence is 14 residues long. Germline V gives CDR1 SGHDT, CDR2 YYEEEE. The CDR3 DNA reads TGTGCCAGCAGTTTTGGGACAGGTGCCTACGAGCAGTACTTC. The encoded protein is CASSFGTGAYEQYF.

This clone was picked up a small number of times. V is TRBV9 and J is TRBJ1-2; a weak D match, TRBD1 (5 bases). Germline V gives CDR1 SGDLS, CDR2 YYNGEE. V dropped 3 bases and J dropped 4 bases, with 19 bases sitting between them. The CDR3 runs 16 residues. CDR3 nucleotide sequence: TGTGCCAGCAGCGAGCCCCTCGGGGGGGTCCCCTATGGCTACACCTTC. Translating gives CASSEPLGGVPYGYTF. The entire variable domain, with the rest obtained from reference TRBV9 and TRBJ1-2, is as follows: DSGVTQTPKHLITATGQRVTLRCSPRSGDLSVYWYQQSLDQGLQFLIQYYNGEERAKGNILERFSAQQFPDLHSELNLSSLELGDSALYFCASSEPLGGVPYGYTFGSGTRLTVV.

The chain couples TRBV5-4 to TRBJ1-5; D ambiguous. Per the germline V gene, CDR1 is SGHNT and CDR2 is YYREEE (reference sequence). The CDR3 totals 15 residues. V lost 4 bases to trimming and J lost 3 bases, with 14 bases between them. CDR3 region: CASSLDMNPNQPQHF. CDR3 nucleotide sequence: TGTGCCAGCAGCCTCGACATGAATCCCAATCAGCCCCAGCATTTT.

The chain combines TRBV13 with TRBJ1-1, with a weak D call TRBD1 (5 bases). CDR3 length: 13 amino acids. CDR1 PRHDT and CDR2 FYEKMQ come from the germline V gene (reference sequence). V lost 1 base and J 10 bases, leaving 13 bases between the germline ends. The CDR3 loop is CASSLEGSAAAFF. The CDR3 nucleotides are TGTGCCAGCAGCTTAGAGGGGTCGGCCGCAGCTTTCTTT.

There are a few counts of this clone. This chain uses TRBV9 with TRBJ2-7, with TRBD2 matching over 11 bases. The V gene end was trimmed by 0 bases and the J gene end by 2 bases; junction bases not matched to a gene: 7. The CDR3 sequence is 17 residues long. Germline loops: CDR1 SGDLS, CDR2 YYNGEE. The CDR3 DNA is TGTGCCAGCAGCGTAGGACGGCTAGCGGGAGGTACCTACGAGCAGTACTTC. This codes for CASSVGRLAGGTYEQYF.

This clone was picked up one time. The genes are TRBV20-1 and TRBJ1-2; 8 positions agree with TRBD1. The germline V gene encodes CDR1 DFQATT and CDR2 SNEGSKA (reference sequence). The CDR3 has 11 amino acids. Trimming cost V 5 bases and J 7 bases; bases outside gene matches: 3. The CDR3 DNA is TGCAGTGCTCCTGACAGGGGTGGCTACACCTTC. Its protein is CSAPDRGGYTF.

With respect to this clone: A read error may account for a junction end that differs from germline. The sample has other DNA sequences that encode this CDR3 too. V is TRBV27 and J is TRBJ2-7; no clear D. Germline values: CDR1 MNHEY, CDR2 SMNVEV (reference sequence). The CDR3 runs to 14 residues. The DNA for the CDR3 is TGTGCCAGCAGTCGTGAGTCACGCTCCTATGAGCAGTACTTC. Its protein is CASSRESRSYEQYF.

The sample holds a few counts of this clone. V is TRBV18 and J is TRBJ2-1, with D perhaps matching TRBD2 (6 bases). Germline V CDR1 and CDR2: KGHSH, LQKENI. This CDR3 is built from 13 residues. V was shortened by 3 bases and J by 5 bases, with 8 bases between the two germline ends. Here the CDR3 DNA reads TGTGCCAGCTCACCGGGACTTAACAATGAGCAGTTCTTC. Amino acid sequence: CASSPGLNNEQFF.

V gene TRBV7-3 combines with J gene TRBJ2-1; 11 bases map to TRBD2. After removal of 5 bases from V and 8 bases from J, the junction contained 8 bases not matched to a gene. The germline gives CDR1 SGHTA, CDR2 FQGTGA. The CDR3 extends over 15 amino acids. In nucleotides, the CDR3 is TGTGCCAGCAGCCTAAGTAGCGGGAGGGCCGATGAGCAGTTCTTC. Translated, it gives CASSLSSGRADEQFF.

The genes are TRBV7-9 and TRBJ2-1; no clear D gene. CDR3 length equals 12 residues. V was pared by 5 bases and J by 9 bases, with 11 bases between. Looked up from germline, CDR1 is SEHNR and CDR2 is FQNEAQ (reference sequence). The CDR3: CASSQDEVEQFF. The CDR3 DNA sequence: TGTGCCAGCAGCCAAGATGAGGTTGAGCAGTTCTTC.

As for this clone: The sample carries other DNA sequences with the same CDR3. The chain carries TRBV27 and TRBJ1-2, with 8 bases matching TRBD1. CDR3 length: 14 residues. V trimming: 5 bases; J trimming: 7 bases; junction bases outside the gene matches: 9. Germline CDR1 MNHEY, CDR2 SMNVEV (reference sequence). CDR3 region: CASSQTGEQSGYTF. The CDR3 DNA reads TGTGCCAGCAGTCAGACAGGGGAGCAGTCTGGCTACACCTTC.

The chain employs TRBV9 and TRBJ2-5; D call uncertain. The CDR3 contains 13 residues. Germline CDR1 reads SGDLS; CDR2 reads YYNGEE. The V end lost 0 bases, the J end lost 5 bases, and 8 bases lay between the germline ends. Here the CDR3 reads CASSVAARETQYF. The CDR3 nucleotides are TGTGCCAGCAGCGTAGCTGCCAGGGAGACCCAGTACTTC.

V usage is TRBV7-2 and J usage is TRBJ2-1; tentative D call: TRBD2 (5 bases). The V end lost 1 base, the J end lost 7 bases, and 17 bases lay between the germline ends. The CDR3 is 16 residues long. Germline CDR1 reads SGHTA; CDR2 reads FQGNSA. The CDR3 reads CASSLVRLLRANEQFF. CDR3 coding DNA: TGTGCCAGCAGCTTAGTAAGGCTTCTGAGGGCTAATGAGCAGTTCTTC.

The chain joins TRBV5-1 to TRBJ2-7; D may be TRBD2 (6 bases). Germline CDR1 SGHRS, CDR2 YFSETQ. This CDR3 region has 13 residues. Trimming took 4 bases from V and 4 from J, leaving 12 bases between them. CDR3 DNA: TGCGCCAGCAGCCCATTGGGGGGTTACGAGCAGTACTTC. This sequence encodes CASSPLGGYEQYF.

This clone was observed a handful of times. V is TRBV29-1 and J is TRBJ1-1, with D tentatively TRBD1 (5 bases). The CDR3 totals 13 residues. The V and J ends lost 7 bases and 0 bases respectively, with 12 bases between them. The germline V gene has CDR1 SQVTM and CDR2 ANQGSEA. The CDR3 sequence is CSAGGGLNTEAFF. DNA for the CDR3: TGCAGCGCCGGGGGGGGGTTGAACACTGAAGCTTTCTTT.

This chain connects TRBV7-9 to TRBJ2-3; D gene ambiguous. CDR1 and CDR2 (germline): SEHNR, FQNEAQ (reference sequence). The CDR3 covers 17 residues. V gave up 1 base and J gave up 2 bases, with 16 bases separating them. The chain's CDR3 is CASSLEGRLLYTDTQYF. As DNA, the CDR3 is TGTGCCAGCAGCTTAGAAGGCAGGTTGTTATACACAGATACGCAGTATTTT.

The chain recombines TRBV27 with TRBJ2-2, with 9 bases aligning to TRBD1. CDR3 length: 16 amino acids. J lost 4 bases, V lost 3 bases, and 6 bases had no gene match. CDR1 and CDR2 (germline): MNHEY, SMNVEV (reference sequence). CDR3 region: CASSFEATGGTGELFF. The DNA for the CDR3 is TGTGCCAGCAGTTTTGAGGCGACAGGGGGCACCGGGGAGCTGTTTTTT.

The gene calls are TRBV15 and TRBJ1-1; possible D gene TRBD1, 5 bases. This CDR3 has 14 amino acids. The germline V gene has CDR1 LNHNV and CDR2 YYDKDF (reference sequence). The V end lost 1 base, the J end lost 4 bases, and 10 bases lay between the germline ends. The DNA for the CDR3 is TGTGCCACCAGCAGAGCCAGGGTAGGCACTGAAGCTTTCTTT. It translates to CATSRARVGTEAFF.

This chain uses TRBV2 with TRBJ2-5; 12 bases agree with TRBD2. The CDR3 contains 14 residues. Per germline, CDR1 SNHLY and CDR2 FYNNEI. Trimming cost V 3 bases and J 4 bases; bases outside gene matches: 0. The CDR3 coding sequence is TGTGCCAGCAGTGAGACTAGCGGGGGAGAGACCCAGTACTTC. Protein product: CASSETSGGETQYF.

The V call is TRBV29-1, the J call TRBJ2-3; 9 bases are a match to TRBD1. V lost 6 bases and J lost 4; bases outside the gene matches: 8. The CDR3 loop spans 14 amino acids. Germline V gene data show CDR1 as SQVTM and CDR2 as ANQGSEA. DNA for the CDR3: TGCAGCGTAGGACAGGGGAGAGGGTCAGATACGCAGTATTTT. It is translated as CSVGQGRGSDTQYF.